A selection of T cell receptor beta chains follows, all from one sample in a study of shared clonotypes between healthy human individuals. Assay: immunoSEQ multiplex PCR; the TCRdb copy retains only in-frame clones and omits some. The data show roughly 590,000 clones, around 95% seen once. Sequenced input: naive CD8+ T cells sorted from blood. The source is a woman in her twenties or thirties in good health. Both conserved end residues are trimmed from each CDR3. A clone size is listed for some rows: how often the clone was seen (once, few, many), or a class if it is expanded.

NA TRBV5-6 ASSPLDRANTGELF
NA TRBV4-1 ASSQGSGDEQY
NA TRBV7-8 ASSLGQGGNIQY
NA TRBV25-1 ASTKGMNTEAF
NA TRBV28 ASSFSPHSTNEKLF
NA TRBV9 ASSGTTSGFYNEQF
NA TRBV6-6 ASSPQTGSGGELF
NA TRBV27 ASGTPYEQY
NA TRBV15 ATRGTSGDWNNEQF
NA TRBV5-1 ASSLDLGNYGYT
NA TRBV27 ASSPDPDGGNQPQH
NA TRBV7-9 ASSFYSDTQY
NA TRBV19 ASSQTRQGAHEQY
NA TRBV5-6 ASSSSTGFYQPQH
NA TRBV5-6 ASSTLHEQF
NA TRBV4-1 ASSQEGLAGHNEQF
once TRBV27 ASSSDRGLHGYT
NA TRBV28 ATRADSYNEQF